The 32 T cell receptor beta chains reported below all come from one sample, sequenced in a study of PD-1 blockade in classical Hodgkin lymphoma. Every patient experienced relapse after autologous stem cell transplantation, and brentuximab vedotin exposure varied. Sequencing used immunoSEQ multiplex PCR; TCRdb keeps in-frame clones, though not all of them. The sample has about 10,000 clones, around 75% seen once. The material was peripheral blood mononuclear cells (PBMCs), obtained at baseline. These receptors all stem from a human donor with classical Hodgkin lymphoma.

The gene calls are TRBV2 and TRBJ1-5, with a weak D call TRBD1 (5 bases). The germline gives CDR1 SNHLY, CDR2 FYNNEI. Between the trimmed V and J ends, which lost 2 bases and 2 bases, there was a span of 10 bases. The CDR3 is 15 amino acids. As DNA, the CDR3 is TGTGCCAGCAGTGAAACGGGGGTGGGCAATCAGCCCCAGCATTTT. Residues: CASSETGVGNQPQHF.

The V call is TRBV6-5, the J call TRBJ2-1, with D possibly matching TRBD1 (6 bases). Trimming left V 7 bases short and J 3 bases short, with 16 bases between. The CDR3 contains 15 residues. Germline V lookup: CDR1 MNHEY, CDR2 SVGAGI. The CDR3: CASILRDKDYNEQFF. The CDR3 DNA sequence: TGTGCCAGCATCCTCCGGGACAAAGACTACAATGAGCAGTTCTTC.

The rearrangement uses TRBV6-6 and TRBJ2-3; perhaps TRBD1 as D (5 bases). The CDR3 has 15 residues. Deletions cut 5 bases from V and 2 bases from J, with 14 bases between. Germline loops: CDR1 MNHNY, CDR2 SVGAGI (reference sequence). CDR3 sequence (DNA): TGTGCCAGCAGTCCAGACAGCCCGTTCACAGATACGCAGTATTTT. It yields the protein CASSPDSPFTDTQYF.

The chain carries TRBV18 and TRBJ1-1; TRBD1 is a possible D gene (6 bases). The V gene's germline CDR1 is KGHSH and CDR2 LQKENI. Trimming took off 2 bases at V and 3 bases at J, with 13 bases between the two ends. The CDR3 is made up of 15 amino acids. CDR3 sequence: CASSPSINRDTEAFF. The CDR3 coding sequence is TGTGCCAGCTCACCATCAATAAACAGGGACACTGAAGCTTTCTTT.

The chain couples TRBV6-5 to TRBJ2-4; the D is unclear. V was shortened by 9 bases and J by 7 bases, with 13 bases between the two germline ends. The CDR3 sequence is 12 residues long. Germline V lookup: CDR1 MNHEY, CDR2 SVGAGI. CDR3 amino acids: CASLGPRNIQYF. CDR3 DNA sequence: TGTGCCAGTCTCGGTCCTCGCAACATTCAGTACTTC.

V is TRBV6-4 and J is TRBJ2-6; tentatively, D is TRBD2 (5 bases). Trimming took off 8 bases at V and 0 bases at J, with 5 bases between the two ends. The CDR3 runs to 13 residues. CDR1 is MRHNA and CDR2 is SNTAGT in the germline V gene. CDR3 nucleotide sequence: TGTGCCAGCCGGGACTCTGGGGCCAACGTCCTGACTTTC. Protein sequence: CASRDSGANVLTF.

This clone has just a few counts. The chain has TRBV5-1 and TRBJ1-4; D possibly corresponds to TRBD1 (5 bases). The CDR3 covers 16 residues. CDR1 SGHRS and CDR2 YFSETQ come from the germline V gene. Trimming took 5 bases from V and 7 from J, leaving 21 bases between them. CDR3 loop: CASRDLRGLEGEKLFF. In DNA, the CDR3 is TGCGCCAGCAGGGATCTGAGGGGACTTGAGGGTGAAAAACTGTTTTTT.

The J gene is TRBJ2-2, the V gene TRBV6-5; D not resolved. Germline V gene lookup returns CDR1 MNHEY and CDR2 SVGAGI. V shed 6 bases and J shed 0 bases, with 8 bases lying between them. The CDR3 loop spans 14 amino acids. CDR3 nucleotide sequence: TGTGCCAGCAGATGGACGGCGAACACCGGGGAGCTGTTTTTT. Amino acid sequence: CASRWTANTGELFF.

This clone has a single count. This chain links TRBV7-2 with TRBJ1-2; D is uncertain. Germline values: CDR1 SGHTA, CDR2 FQGNSA. The CDR3 extends over 16 amino acids. Trimming took 5 bases from V and 0 from J, leaving 16 bases between them. In DNA, the CDR3 is TGTGCCAGCAGCCCCCATGACCAGGCTGCTAACTATGGCTACACCTTC. It is translated as CASSPHDQAANYGYTF.

The V and J genes are TRBV11-2 and TRBJ1-4, with TRBD1 matching 7 bases. The J segment lost 8 bases and the V segment lost 0 bases, leaving 9 bases of the junction unmatched. Germline CDR1 and CDR2: SGHAT and FQNNGV. The CDR3 runs to 16 residues. The CDR3 DNA reads TGTGCCAGCAGCTTAGAGGTTGGGACAGATGCCGAAAAACTGTTTTTT. Its translation is CASSLEVGTDAEKLFF.

In its sample, this clone ranks as large (0.1 to 1%). V gene TRBV2 combines with J gene TRBJ1-2, with unresolved D. CDR3 size: 12 residues. The V gene's germline CDR1 is SNHLY and CDR2 FYNNEI. V was shortened by 8 bases and J by 6 bases, with 13 bases between the two germline ends. As DNA, the CDR3 is TGTGCCAGCCGAGTCGGGTGGGATGGCTACACCTTC. Encoded protein: CASRVGWDGYTF.

The chain employs TRBV10-3 and TRBJ2-7, with D possibly matching TRBD1 (5 bases). The V end was cut by 7 bases, the J end by 6 bases, with 13 bases between. Germline V gives CDR1 ENHRY, CDR2 SYGVKD. The CDR3 extends over 12 amino acids. The CDR3 protein is CAIMPGQGEQYF. The CDR3 DNA is TGTGCCATCATGCCAGGGCAGGGCGAGCAGTACTTC.

The V gene is TRBV7-8, the J gene TRBJ2-7; 8 bases agree with TRBD1. J was trimmed by 6 bases and V by 3 bases; bases with no gene match: 4. The CDR3 loop spans 13 amino acids. Germline values: CDR1 SGHVS, CDR2 FQNEAQ. The CDR3 nucleotides are TGTGCCAGCAGCTTGGACAGGGTGGGCGAGCAGTACTTC. It translates to CASSLDRVGEQYF. Using reference TRBV7-8 and TRBJ2-7 for the parts outside the CDR3, the full variable domain is GAGVSQSPRYKVAKRGQDVALRCDPISGHVSLFWYQQALGQGPEFLTYFQNEAQLDKSGLPSDRFFAERPEGSVSTLKIQRTQQEDSAVYLCASSLDRVGEQYFGPGTRLTVT.

This rearrangement joins TRBV6-5 to TRBJ1-6; no reliable D call. Germline lookup yields CDR1 MNHEY and CDR2 SVGAGI. The ends were cut back, 0 bases at V and 6 bases at J, with 9 bases in the middle. The CDR3 loop spans 15 amino acids. CDR3 DNA sequence: TGTGCCAGCAGTTACTCCAACAGCGTTAATTCACCCCTCCACTTT. Translated: CASSYSNSVNSPLHF.

The CDR3 spells CASSSEGGTSYEQYF. CDR3 bases: TGTGCCAGCAGTTCTGAGGGAGGCACCTCCTACGAGCAGTACTTC. V usage is TRBV28 and J usage is TRBJ2-7; TRBD2 might be the D (6 bases). The V end was cut by 4 bases, the J end by 0 bases, with 13 bases between. This CDR3 contains 15 residues. Looked up from germline, CDR1 is MDHEN and CDR2 is SYDVKM. The whole variable domain, remainder taken from reference TRBV28 and TRBJ2-7, is DVKVTQSSRYLVKRTGEKVFLECVQDMDHENMFWYRQDPGLGLRLIYFSYDVKMKEKGDIPEGYSVSREKKERFSLILESASTNQTSMYLCASSSEGGTSYEQYFGPGTRLTVT.

The J gene is TRBJ1-4, the V gene TRBV28; possible D gene TRBD1, 5 bases. This CDR3 region has 14 residues. Germline loops: CDR1 MDHEN, CDR2 SYDVKM. The V end lost 3 bases, the J end lost 8 bases, and 13 bases lay between the germline ends. The chain's CDR3 is CASSLTGADEKLFF. The CDR3 DNA is TGTGCCAGCAGTTTGACCGGGGCAGACGAAAAACTGTTTTTT.

This clone appeared once. The chain is built from TRBV2 and TRBJ2-1, with TRBD2 as a possible D gene (6 bases). The V and J ends lost 3 bases and 0 bases respectively, with 9 bases between them. The CDR3 loop spans 15 amino acids. Looked up from germline, CDR1 is SNHLY and CDR2 is FYNNEI. The DNA for the CDR3 is TGTGCCAGCAGTGATGTGGGGGGCTCCTACAATGAGCAGTTCTTC. It is translated as CASSDVGGSYNEQFF.

The J gene is TRBJ1-2, the V gene TRBV6-6; no clear D. The V gene's germline CDR1 is MNHNY and CDR2 SVGAGI (reference sequence). This CDR3 has 13 amino acids. V lost 2 bases, J lost 5 bases, and 9 bases lay in between. CDR3 bases: TGTGCCAGCAGTTACGATGGAGCATATGGCTACACCTTC. Amino acid sequence: CASSYDGAYGYTF.

This sequence joins TRBV10-3 and TRBJ1-6; no clear D. V was pared by 3 bases and J by 5 bases, with 11 bases between. The CDR3 is 15 amino acids. The germline gives CDR1 ENHRY, CDR2 SYGVKD. CDR3 sequence reads: CAISDHERHNSPLHF. CDR3 bases: TGTGCCATCAGTGATCATGAACGACATAATTCACCCCTCCACTTT.

CDR3: CASNSNRYTEAFF. The CDR3 coding sequence is TGTGCCAGCAACTCAAACAGATACACTGAAGCTTTCTTT. The rearrangement uses TRBV28 and TRBJ1-1; D remains ambiguous. The CDR3 is 13 residues long. Germline V CDR1 and CDR2: MDHEN, SYDVKM. The V end was cut by 7 bases, the J end by 3 bases, with 12 bases between.

The CDR3 reads CASSLEDSGAYEQYF. Written as DNA, the CDR3 is TGTGCCAGCAGCTTAGAAGATTCCGGCGCCTACGAGCAGTACTTC. The rearrangement joins TRBV11-3 to TRBJ2-7; D is uncertain. CDR1 is SGHNT and CDR2 is YENEEA in the germline V gene. The V end was cut by 0 bases, the J end by 2 bases, with 11 bases between. This CDR3 comprises 15 residues.

The genes are TRBV5-1 and TRBJ2-5; a possible D gene is TRBD2 (6 bases). This CDR3 is built from 16 residues. Trimming removed 1 base at V and 2 bases at J, with 15 bases between. Germline CDR1 SGHRS, CDR2 YFSETQ. The DNA for the CDR3 is TGCGCCAGCAGCTTGTACGGTAGCGGAGGGCAAGAGACCCAGTACTTC. Translated: CASSLYGSGGQETQYF.

The chain employs TRBV25-1 and TRBJ2-2; 9 bases match TRBD1. V was clipped by 8 bases and J by 6 bases; unmatched bases: 7. The CDR3 is 14 residues long. CDR1 and CDR2 from the germline V gene are MGHDK and SYGVNS. This CDR3 is CASQGQGEAGELFF. CDR3 sequence (DNA): TGTGCCAGCCAGGGACAGGGAGAGGCCGGGGAGCTGTTTTTT.

The gene calls are TRBV15 and TRBJ1-5; D remains unclear. Trimming left V 0 bases short and J 11 bases short, with 23 bases between. The CDR3 is 17 residues long. The germline gives CDR1 LNHNV, CDR2 YYDKDF (reference sequence). In DNA, the CDR3 is TGTGCCACCAGCAGAGACCCACCGGGATCCCCTGGGTCGTCCCAGCATTTT. This encodes CATSRDPPGSPGSSQHF.

J is TRBJ2-5 and V is TRBV5-4, with D perhaps TRBD1 or TRBD2 (6 bases each). This CDR3 is 14 amino acids long. Between the trimmed V and J ends, which lost 1 base and 5 bases, there was a span of 12 bases. From germline, CDR1 is SGHNT and CDR2 YYREEE (reference sequence). CDR3 DNA: TGTGCCAGCAGCTTGAGGGGGGCGCAGGAGACCCAGTACTTC. Protein product: CASSLRGAQETQYF.

The chain combines TRBV4-1 with TRBJ2-7; TRBD2 matches 8 bases. With 3 bases clipped from V and 6 bases from J, the junction kept 10 bases outside the gene matches. The CDR3 length is 15 residues. The germline V gene has CDR1 MGHRA and CDR2 YSYEKL. The CDR3 nucleotides read TGCGCCAGCAGCCACGTATCAGCGGGAGTTAGCGAGCAGTACTTC. Protein sequence: CASSHVSAGVSEQYF.

The rearrangement joins TRBV5-8 to TRBJ2-2; D is perhaps TRBD1 (5 bases). The CDR3 contains 16 residues. V lost 0 bases, J lost 1 base, and 10 bases lay in between. In germline, CDR1 is SGHTS, CDR2 YDEGEE. In nucleotides, the CDR3 is TGTGCCAGCAGCTTGGCCCTCGGACAGAACACCGGGGAGCTGTTTTTT. It specifies CASSLALGQNTGELFF.

CDR3 in amino acids: CASSLVSGQTYEQYF. The DNA for the CDR3 is TGCGCCAGCAGCTTGGTGTCGGGACAGACCTACGAGCAGTACTTC. The V gene is TRBV5-1, the J gene TRBJ2-7, with 7 bases that match TRBD1. V dropped 0 bases and J dropped 2; count of bases not matched to a gene: 5. Germline loops: CDR1 SGHRS, CDR2 YFSETQ. This CDR3 contains 15 residues. The entire variable domain, with the rest obtained from reference TRBV5-1 and TRBJ2-7, is as follows: KAGVTQTPRYLIKTRGQQVTLSCSPISGHRSVSWYQQTPGQGLQFLFEYFSETQRNKGNFPGRFSGRQFSNSRSEMNVSTLELGDSALYLCASSLVSGQTYEQYFGPGTRLTVT.

This chain uses TRBV9 with TRBJ1-2, with D unresolved. The germline gives CDR1 SGDLS, CDR2 YYNGEE. The V end lost 0 bases, the J end lost 7 bases, and 10 bases lay between the germline ends. There are 13 residues in the CDR3. CDR3 in DNA: TGTGCCAGCAGCGTAGGGGGAATCGGTGGCTACACCTTC. This sequence encodes CASSVGGIGGYTF.

The rearrangement links TRBV15 to TRBJ2-5, with D possibly matching TRBD1 (6 bases). The germline V gene has CDR1 LNHNV and CDR2 YYDKDF (reference sequence). CDR3 length: 15 amino acids. Trimming stripped 0 bases from V and 4 bases from J, with 12 bases between. This chain's CDR3 is CATSRELRDIETQYF. CDR3 sequence (DNA): TGTGCCACCAGCAGAGAACTCCGGGACATAGAGACCCAGTACTTC.

This clone was seen only a few times. This sequence joins TRBV5-4 and TRBJ2-7; TRBD2 matches 13 bases. CDR1 and CDR2 (germline): SGHNT, YYREEE (reference sequence). Trimming took 2 bases from V and 4 from J; bases not matched to a gene: 9. The CDR3 length is 17 residues. The CDR3 DNA follows: TGTGCCAGCAGCTTAGGGGGACTAGCGGGGTTAGGATACGAGCAGTACTTC. As protein: CASSLGGLAGLGYEQYF.

The CDR3 here is CASSLSGGARYEQYF. The CDR3 DNA is TGTGCCAGCAGCCTTAGCGGGGGGGCCAGGTACGAGCAGTACTTC. The chain combines TRBV5-6 with TRBJ2-7, with 11 bases fitting TRBD2. V lost 4 bases and J lost 4; bases outside the gene matches: 7. CDR3 length: 15 residues. Per the germline V gene, CDR1 is SGHDT and CDR2 is YYEEEE.